This T cell receptor (beta chain) derives from a study of identical twins. Findings of the study overall: Weaker excess sharing between twins was seen in beta out-of-frame sequences. The study based its conclusions on cross-sectional statistical analysis and did not follow the same donors. Abundant beta clonotypes from cord blood bore fewer insertions; memory repertoires lacked this pattern.

This clonotype was recorded many times. The antigen remains undetermined. TCRdb analysed the 5' RACE reads with MiXCR anew, one entry per CDR3 protein. Of about 220,000 distinct CDR3 sequences in the sample, approximately 8.3% are singletons; the top ten hold about 1.9%. The donor group consisted entirely of healthy Caucasians. Germline V gives CDR1 DFQATT, CDR2 SNEGSKA (reference sequence). V dropped 6 bases and J dropped 6 bases, with 13 bases sitting between them. The CDR3 is 12 amino acids. This same sample was also taken into another study, of yellow fever vaccine responses in identical twins.

This rearrangement joins TRBV20-1 to TRBJ2-3, with D tentatively TRBD2 (6 bases). The sample consisted of memory (CD45RO+) T cells sorted from blood. The receptor comes from a woman aged 18-29 years in good health. The CDR3 DNA is TGCAGTGCCCCTATGGGACTGGATACGCAGTATTTT. This codes for CSAPMGLDTQYF.